A single T cell receptor (beta chain) is shown here with its context. Its antigen is as yet unknown. The sample is drawn from a study of blood T cells in healthy people across ages. Then a second PCR, running about 6 to 11 cycles, was carried out with a sample-barcoded 5' primer and a J-beta primer mix. TCRdb reanalysed the 5' RACE reads using MiXCR and keeps one entry per CDR3 protein. Counted here are over 600,000 distinct CDR3 sequences, 35% to 50% occurring once; the ten biggest clones make up 30%. Points from the study as a whole: Naive and antigen-experienced cells were not separated, limiting conclusive comparison. There were more naive CD4+ cells and higher diversity in long-lived donors than in aged donors.

This CDR3 contains 14 residues. Germline V gene data show CDR1 as LNHNV and CDR2 as YYDKDF (reference sequence). V gave up 5 bases and J gave up 13 bases, with 21 bases separating them. Material: blood. This sequence originates from an older man in good health. The V call is TRBV15, the J call TRBJ2-1, with D perhaps TRBD1 (5 bases). CDR3 DNA: TGTGCCACCAGCTCACAGGAAGAACAAGAGACCCAGTTCTTC. Its protein is CATSSQEEQETQFF.